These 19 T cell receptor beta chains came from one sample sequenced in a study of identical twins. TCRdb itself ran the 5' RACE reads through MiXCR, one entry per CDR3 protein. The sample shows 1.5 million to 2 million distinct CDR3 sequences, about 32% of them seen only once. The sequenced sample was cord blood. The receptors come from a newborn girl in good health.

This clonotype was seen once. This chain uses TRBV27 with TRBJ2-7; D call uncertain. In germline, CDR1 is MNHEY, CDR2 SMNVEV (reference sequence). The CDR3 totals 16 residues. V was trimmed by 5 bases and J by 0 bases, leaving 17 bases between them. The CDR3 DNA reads TGTGCCAGCAGTCTCGGCAGCCGATGGTCCTCCTACGAGCAGTACTTC. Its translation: CASSLGSRWSSYEQYF.

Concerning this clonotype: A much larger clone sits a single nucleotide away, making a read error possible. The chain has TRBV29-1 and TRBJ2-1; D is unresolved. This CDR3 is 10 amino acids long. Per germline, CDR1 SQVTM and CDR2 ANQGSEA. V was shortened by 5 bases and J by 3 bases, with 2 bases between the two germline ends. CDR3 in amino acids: CSVYYNEQFF. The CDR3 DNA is TGCAGCGTTTACTACAATGAGCAGTTCTTC.

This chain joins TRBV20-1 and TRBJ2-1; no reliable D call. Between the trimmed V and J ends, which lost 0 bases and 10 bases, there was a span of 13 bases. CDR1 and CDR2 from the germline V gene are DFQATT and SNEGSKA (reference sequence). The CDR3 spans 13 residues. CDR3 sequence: CSARDPTKEEQFF. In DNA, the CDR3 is TGCAGTGCTAGAGATCCAACCAAAGAGGAGCAGTTCTTC.

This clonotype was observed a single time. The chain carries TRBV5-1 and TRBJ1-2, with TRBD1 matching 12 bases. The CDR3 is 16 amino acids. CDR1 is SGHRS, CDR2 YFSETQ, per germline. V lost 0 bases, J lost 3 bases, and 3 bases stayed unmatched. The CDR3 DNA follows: TGCGCCAGCAGCTTGGGGGACAGGGGGCGCTACTATGGCTACACCTTC. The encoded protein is CASSLGDRGRYYGYTF. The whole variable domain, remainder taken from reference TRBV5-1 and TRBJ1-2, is KAGVTQTPRYLIKTRGQQVTLSCSPISGHRSVSWYQQTPGQGLQFLFEYFSETQRNKGNFPGRFSGRQFSNSRSEMNVSTLELGDSALYLCASSLGDRGRYYGYTFGSGTRLTVV.

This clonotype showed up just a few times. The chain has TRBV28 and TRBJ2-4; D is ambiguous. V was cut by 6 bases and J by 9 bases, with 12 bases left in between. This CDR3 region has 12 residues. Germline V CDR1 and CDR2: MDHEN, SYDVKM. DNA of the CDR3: TGTGCCAGCAGCCCTAATAGAGGCATTCAGTACTTC. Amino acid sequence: CASSPNRGIQYF.

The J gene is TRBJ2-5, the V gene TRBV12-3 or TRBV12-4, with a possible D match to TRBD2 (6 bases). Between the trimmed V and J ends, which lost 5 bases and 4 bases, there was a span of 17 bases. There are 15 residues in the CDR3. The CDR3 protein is CASSLSIRRGETQYF. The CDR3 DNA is TGTGCCAGCAGTCTCTCGATTAGGCGGGGAGAGACCCAGTACTTC.

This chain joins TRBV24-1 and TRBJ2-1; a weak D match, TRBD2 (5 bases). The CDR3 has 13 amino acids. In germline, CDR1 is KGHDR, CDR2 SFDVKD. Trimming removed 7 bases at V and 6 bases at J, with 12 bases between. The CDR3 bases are TGTGCCACCAGAGCGGCAGGTTCCAATGAGCAGTTCTTC. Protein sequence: CATRAAGSNEQFF.

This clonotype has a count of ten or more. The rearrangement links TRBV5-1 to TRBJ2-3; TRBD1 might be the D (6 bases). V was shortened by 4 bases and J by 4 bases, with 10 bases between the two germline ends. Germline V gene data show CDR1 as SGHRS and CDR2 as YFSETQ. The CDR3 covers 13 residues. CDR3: CASSLDRPDTQYF. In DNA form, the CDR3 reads TGCGCCAGCAGCCTTGACAGGCCAGATACGCAGTATTTT.

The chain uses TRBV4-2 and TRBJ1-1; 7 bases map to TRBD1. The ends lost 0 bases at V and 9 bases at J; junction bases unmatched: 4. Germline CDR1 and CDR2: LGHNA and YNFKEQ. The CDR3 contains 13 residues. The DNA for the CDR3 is TGTGCCAGCAGCCAAGATCGGGACAGCAAAGCTTTCTTT. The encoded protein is CASSQDRDSKAFF.

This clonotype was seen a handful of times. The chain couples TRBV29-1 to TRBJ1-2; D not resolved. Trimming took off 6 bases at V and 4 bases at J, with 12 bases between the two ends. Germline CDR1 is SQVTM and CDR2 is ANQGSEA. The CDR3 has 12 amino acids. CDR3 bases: TGCAGCGTGCGGGGAGGAGGCTATGGCTACACCTTC. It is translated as CSVRGGGYGYTF.

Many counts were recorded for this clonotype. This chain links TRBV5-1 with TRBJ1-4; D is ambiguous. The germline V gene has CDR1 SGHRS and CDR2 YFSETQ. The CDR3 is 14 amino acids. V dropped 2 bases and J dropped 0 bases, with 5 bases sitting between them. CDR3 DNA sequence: TGCGCCAGCAGCTTAGACTCAACTAATGAAAAACTGTTTTTT. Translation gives CASSLDSTNEKLFF. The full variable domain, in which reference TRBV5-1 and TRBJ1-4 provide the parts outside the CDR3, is KAGVTQTPRYLIKTRGQQVTLSCSPISGHRSVSWYQQTPGQGLQFLFEYFSETQRNKGNFPGRFSGRQFSNSRSEMNVSTLELGDSALYLCASSLDSTNEKLFFGSGTQLSVL.

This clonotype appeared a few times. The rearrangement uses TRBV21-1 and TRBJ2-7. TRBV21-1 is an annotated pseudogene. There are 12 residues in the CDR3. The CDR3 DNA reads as TGTGCCAGCAGCAAAGTGGTCGCCGGGCAGTACTTC. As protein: CASSKVVAGQYF.

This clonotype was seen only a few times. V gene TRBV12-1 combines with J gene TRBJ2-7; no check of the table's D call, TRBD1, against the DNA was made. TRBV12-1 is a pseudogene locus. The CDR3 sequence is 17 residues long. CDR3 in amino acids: CASSARSGGPLSYEQYF. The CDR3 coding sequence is TGTGCCAGCAGCGCCAGATCGGGGGGTCCCCTCTCCTACGAGCAGTACTTC.

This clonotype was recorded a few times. In DNA form, the CDR3 reads TGTGCCAGCACGGAGTCTGGGCTTAACGAGCAGTACTTC. Translating it yields CASTESGLNEQYF. The chain combines TRBV28 with TRBJ2-7; D not certain. This CDR3 is 13 amino acids long. CDR1 is MDHEN, CDR2 SYDVKM, per germline. V was trimmed by 7 bases and J by 5 bases, leaving 15 bases between them.

In DNA, the CDR3 is TGTGCCAGCAGCTTAGAGACCCCCGGGGATACGCAGTATTTT. Amino acid sequence: CASSLETPGDTQYF. V gene TRBV11-2 combines with J gene TRBJ2-3; D is unclear. Trimming removed 0 bases from V and 6 bases from J, with 10 bases in between. This CDR3 is 14 amino acids long. Germline V gene sequence: CDR1 SGHAT, CDR2 FQNNGV. The complete variable domain, with remaining parts taken from reference TRBV11-2 and TRBJ2-3, reads EAGVAQSPRYKIIEKRQSVAFWCNPISGHATLYWYQQILGQGPKLLIQFQNNGVVDDSQLPKDRFSAERLKGVDSTLKIQPAKLEDSAVYLCASSLETPGDTQYFGPGTRLTVL.

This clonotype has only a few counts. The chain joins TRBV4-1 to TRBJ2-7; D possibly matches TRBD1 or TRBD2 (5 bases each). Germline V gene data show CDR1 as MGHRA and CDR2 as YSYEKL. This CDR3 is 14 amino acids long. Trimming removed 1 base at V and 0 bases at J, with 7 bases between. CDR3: CASSQGGISYEQYF. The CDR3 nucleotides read TGCGCCAGCAGCCAAGGGGGGATCTCCTACGAGCAGTACTTC.

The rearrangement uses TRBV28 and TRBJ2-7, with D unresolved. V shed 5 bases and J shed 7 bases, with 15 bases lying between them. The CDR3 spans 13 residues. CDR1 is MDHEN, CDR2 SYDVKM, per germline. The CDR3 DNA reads TGTGCCAGCAGTACCGATGCTTACAATGAGCAGTACTTC. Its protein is CASSTDAYNEQYF. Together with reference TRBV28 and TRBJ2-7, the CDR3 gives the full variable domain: DVKVTQSSRYLVKRTGEKVFLECVQDMDHENMFWYRQDPGLGLRLIYFSYDVKMKEKGDIPEGYSVSREKKERFSLILESASTNQTSMYLCASSTDAYNEQYFGPGTRLTVT.

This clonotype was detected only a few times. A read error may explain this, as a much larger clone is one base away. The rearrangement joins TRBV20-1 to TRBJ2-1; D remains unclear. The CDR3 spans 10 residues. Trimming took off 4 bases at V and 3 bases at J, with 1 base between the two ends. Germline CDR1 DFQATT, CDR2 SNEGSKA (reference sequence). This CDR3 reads CSANYNEQFF. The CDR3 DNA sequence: TGCAGTGCTAACTACAATGAGCAGTTCTTC.

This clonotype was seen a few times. The CDR3, as DNA: TGTGCCAGCAGCTTAGGACCTCTAGCAGGCTTCAATGAGCAGTACTTC. This codes for CASSLGPLAGFNEQYF. The V gene is TRBV7-2, the J gene TRBJ2-5; possibly TRBD2 for D (5 bases). Looked up from germline, CDR1 is SGHTA and CDR2 is FQGNSA. V lost 1 base and J 11 bases, leaving 23 bases between the germline ends. There are 16 residues in the CDR3.